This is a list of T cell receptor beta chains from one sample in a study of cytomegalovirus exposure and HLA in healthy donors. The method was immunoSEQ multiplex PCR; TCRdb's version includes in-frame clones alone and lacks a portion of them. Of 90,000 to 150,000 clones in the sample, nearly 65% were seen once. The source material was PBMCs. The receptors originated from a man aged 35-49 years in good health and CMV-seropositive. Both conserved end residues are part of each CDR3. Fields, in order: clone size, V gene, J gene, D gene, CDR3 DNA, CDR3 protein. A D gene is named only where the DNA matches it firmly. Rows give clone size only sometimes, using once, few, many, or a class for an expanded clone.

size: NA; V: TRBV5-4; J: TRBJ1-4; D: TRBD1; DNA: TGTGCCAGCAGCTTTGGGACGGACAGGGAAAAACTGTTTTTT; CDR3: CASSFGTDREKLFF
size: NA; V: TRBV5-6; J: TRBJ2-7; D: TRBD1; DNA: TGTGCCAGCAGCAGGACAGGGGGCGACGAGCAGTACTTC; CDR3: CASSRTGGDEQYF
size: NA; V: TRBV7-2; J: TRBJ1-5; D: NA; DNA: TGTGCCAGCAGCGGCAGCGTCAATCAGCCCCAGCATTTT; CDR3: CASSGSVNQPQHF
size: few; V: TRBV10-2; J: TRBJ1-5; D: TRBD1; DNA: TGCGCCAGCAGCTATACAGGGGGCGATCAGCCCCAGCATTTT; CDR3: CASSYTGGDQPQHF
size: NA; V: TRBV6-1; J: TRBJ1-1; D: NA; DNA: TGTGCCAGCAAACTTCAGGTTAACACTGAAGCTTTCTTT; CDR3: CASKLQVNTEAFF
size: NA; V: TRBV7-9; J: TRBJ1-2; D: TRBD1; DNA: TGTGCCAGCCTACGAGGGACAGACTATGGCTACACCTTC; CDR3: CASLRGTDYGYTF
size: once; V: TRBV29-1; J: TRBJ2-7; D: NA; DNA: TGCAGCGCCTTGGAAAACTACGAGCAGTACTTC; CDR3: CSALENYEQYF
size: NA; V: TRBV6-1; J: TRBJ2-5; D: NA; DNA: TGTGCCAGCAGTTTTCAAAACCAAGAGACCCAGTACTTC; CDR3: CASSFQNQETQYF
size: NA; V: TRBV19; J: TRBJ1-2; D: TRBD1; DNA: TGTGCCAGTAGTATTATAACAGGGGGTGACTATGGCTACACCTTC; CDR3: CASSIITGGDYGYTF
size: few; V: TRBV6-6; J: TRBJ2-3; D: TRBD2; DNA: TGTGCCAGCACCAGACTAGCGAGTGTGGTAGATACGCAGTATTTT; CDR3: CASTRLASVVDTQYF
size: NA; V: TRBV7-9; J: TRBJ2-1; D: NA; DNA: TGTGCCAGCAGCTCCGGACTATACAATGAGCAGTTCTTC; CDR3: CASSSGLYNEQFF
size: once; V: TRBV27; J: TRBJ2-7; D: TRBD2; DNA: TGTGCCAGCAGGAGGACTAGCGGCTACGAGCAGTACTTC; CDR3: CASRRTSGYEQYF
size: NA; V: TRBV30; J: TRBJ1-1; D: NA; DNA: TGTGCCTGGAGTGAGGTCCGGGTTGAAGCTTTCTTT; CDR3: CAWSEVRVEAFF
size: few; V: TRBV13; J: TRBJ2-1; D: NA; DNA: TGTGCCAGCAGCACGGGACAACCTGGGAATGAGCAGTTCTTC; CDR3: CASSTGQPGNEQFF